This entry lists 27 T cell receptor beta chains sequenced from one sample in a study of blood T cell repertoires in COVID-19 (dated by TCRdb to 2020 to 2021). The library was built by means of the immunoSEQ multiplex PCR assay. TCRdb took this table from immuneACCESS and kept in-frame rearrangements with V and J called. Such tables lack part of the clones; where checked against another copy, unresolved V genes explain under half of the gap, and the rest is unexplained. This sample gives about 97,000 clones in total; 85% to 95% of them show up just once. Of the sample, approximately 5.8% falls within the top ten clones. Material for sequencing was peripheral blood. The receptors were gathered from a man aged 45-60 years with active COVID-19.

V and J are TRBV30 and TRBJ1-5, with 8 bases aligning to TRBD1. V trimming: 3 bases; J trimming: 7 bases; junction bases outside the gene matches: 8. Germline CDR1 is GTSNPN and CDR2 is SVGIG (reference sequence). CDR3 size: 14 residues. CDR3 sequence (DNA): TGTGCCTGGAGCCTGACAGGGGCTGAACAGCCCCAGCATTTT. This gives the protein CAWSLTGAEQPQHF.

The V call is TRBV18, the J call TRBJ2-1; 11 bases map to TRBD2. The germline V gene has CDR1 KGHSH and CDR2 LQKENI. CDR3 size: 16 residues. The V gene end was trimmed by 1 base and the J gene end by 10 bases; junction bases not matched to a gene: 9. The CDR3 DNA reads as TGTGCCAGCTCACCACGGGTAGCGGGAGGGCCCCAGGAGCAGTTCTTC. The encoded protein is CASSPRVAGGPQEQFF.

CDR3 bases: TGTGCCAGTCGGGACAGCCCTAACTATGGCTACACCTTC. Encoded protein: CASRDSPNYGYTF. The V call is TRBV28, the J call TRBJ1-2, with 7 positions matching TRBD1. This CDR3 region has 13 residues. The germline V gene has CDR1 MDHEN and CDR2 SYDVKM. The V and J ends lost 9 bases and 0 bases, in that order; junction bases with no gene match: 4.

The CDR3 protein is CASSLWASSGNTIYF. CDR3 in DNA: TGCGCCAGCAGCTTGTGGGCATCCTCTGGAAACACCATATATTTT. The genes are TRBV5-1 and TRBJ1-3; D unclear. This CDR3 is 15 amino acids long. The germline CDR1 and CDR2 sequences are SGHRS and YFSETQ. V was clipped by 1 base and J by 0 bases, with 8 bases between them.

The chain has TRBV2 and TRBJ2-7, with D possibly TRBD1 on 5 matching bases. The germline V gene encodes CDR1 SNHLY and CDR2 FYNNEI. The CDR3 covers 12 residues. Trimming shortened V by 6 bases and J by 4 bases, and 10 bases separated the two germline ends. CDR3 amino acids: CASRDDSYEQYF. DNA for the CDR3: TGTGCCAGCAGGGACGACAGTTACGAGCAGTACTTC.

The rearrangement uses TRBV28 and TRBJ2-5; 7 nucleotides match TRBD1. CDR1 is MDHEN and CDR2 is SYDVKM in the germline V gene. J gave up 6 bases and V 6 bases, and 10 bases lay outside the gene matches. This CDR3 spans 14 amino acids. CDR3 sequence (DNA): TGTGCCAGCAGACCAGACAGGGTCGGAAAGACCCAGTACTTC. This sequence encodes CASRPDRVGKTQYF.

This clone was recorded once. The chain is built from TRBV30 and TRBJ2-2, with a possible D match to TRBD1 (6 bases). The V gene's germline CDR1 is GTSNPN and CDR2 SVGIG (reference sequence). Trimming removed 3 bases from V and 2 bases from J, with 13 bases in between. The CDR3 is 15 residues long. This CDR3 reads CAWSVDRHNTGELFF. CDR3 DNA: TGTGCCTGGAGCGTCGACAGGCACAACACCGGGGAGCTGTTTTTT.

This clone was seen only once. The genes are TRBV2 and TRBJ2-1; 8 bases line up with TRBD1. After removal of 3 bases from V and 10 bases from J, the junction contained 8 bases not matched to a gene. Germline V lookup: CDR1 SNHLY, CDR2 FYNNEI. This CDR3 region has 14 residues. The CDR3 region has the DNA TGTGCCAGCAGTGAGGGGCAGGGGGCAAGAGAGCAGTTCTTC. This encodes CASSEGQGAREQFF.

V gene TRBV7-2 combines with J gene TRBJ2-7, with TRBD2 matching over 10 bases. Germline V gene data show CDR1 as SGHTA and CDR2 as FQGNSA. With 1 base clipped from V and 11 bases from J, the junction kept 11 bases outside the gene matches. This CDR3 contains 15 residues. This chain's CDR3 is CASSLGLGAGGGEYF. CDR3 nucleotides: TGTGCCAGCAGCTTAGGTCTGGGAGCGGGAGGGGGGGAGTACTTC.

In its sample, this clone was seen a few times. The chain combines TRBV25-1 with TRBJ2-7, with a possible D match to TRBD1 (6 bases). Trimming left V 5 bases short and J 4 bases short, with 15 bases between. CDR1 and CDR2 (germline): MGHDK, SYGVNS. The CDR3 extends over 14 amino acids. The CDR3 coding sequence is TGTGCCAGCAGTCAGACAGGAGTCGGTTACGAGCAGTACTTC. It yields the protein CASSQTGVGYEQYF.

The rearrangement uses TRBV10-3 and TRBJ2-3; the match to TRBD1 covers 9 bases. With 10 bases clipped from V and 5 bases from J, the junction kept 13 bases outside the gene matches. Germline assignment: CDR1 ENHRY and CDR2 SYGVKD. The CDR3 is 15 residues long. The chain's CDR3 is CATTWGTGTKDTQYF. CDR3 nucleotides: TGTGCCACGACTTGGGGGACAGGGACGAAAGATACGCAGTATTTT.

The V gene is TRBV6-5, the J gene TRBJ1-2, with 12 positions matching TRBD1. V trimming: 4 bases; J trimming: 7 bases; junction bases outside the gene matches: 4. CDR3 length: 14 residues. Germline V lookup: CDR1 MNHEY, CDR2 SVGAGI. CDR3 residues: CASSSGQGAVGYTF. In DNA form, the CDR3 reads TGTGCCAGCAGTTCGGGACAGGGGGCTGTTGGCTACACCTTC.

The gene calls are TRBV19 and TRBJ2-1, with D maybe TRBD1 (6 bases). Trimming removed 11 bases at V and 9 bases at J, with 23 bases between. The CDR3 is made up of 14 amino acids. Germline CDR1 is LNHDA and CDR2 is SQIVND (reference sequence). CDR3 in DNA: TGTGCCCTCAGGGGTCCTCCCCCGGGCGGTGAGCAGTTCTTC. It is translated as CALRGPPPGGEQFF.

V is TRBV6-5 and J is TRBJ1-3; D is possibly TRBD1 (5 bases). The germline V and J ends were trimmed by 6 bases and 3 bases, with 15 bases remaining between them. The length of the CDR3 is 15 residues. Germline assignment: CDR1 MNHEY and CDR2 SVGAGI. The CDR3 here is CASRSFRGDGNTIYF. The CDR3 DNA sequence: TGTGCCAGCAGATCCTTCCGGGGGGATGGAAACACCATATATTTT.

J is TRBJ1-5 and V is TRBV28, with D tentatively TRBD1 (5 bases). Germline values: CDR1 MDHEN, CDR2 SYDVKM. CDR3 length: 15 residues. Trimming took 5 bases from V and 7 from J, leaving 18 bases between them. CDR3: CASSPSTGVKQPQHF. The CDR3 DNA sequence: TGTGCCAGCAGTCCTTCAACAGGTGTGAAACAGCCCCAGCATTTT.

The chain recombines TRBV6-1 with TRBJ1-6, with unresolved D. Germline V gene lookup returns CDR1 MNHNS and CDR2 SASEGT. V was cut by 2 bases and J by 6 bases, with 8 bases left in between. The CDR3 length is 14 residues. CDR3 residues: CASSETTLNSPLHF. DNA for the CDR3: TGTGCCAGCAGTGAAACGACACTTAATTCACCCCTCCACTTT.

DNA for the CDR3: TGTGCCAGCAGCTCCCCCCGTGGGAGATACAATGAGCAGTTCTTC. Protein product: CASSSPRGRYNEQFF. This chain joins TRBV7-3 and TRBJ2-1; D is possibly TRBD2 (5 bases). Trimming removed 4 bases from V and 4 bases from J, with 14 bases in between. There are 15 residues in the CDR3. Per germline, CDR1 SGHTA and CDR2 FQGTGA.

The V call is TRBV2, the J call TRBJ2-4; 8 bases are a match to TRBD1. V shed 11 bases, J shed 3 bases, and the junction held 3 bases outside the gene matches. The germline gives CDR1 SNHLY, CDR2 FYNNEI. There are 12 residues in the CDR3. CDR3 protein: CAGQGNKNIQYF. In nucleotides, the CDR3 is TGTGCCGGACAGGGCAACAAAAACATTCAGTACTTC.

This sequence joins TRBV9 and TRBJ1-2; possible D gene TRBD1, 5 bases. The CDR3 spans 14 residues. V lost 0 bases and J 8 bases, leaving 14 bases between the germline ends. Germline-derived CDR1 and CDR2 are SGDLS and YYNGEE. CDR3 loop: CASSVGAGTEGYTF. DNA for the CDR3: TGTGCCAGCAGCGTAGGAGCCGGGACTGAGGGCTACACCTTC.

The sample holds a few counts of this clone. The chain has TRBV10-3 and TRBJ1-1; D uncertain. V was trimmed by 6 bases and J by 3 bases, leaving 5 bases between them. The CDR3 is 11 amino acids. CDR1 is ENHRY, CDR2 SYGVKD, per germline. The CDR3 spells CAISGDTEAFF. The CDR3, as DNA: TGTGCCATCAGCGGTGACACTGAAGCTTTCTTT.

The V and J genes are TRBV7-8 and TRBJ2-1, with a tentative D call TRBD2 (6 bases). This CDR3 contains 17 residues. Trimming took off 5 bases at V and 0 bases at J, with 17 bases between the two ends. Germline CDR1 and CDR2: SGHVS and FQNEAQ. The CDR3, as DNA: TGTGCCAGCAGCACCGGGGACTCCCATAGCTCCTACAATGAGCAGTTCTTC. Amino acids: CASSTGDSHSSYNEQFF.

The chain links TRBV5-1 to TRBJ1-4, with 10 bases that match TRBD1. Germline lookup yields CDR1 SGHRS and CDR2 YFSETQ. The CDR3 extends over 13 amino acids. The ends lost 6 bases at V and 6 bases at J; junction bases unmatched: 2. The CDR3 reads CASKGTGDEKLFF. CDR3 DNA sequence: TGCGCCAGCAAGGGGACAGGGGATGAAAAACTGTTTTTT.

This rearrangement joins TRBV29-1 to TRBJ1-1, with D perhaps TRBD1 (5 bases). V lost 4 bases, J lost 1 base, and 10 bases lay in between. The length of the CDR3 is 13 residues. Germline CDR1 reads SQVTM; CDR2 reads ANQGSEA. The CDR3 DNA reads TGCAGCGTTGGGGGGGTAGGGAACACTGAAGCTTTCTTT. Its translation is CSVGGVGNTEAFF.

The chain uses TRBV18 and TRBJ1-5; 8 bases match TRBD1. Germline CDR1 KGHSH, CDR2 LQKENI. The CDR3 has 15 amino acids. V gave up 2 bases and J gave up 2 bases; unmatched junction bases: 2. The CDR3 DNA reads TGTGCCAGCTCACCAGCGGACAGGGGCAATCAGCCCCAGCATTTT. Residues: CASSPADRGNQPQHF.

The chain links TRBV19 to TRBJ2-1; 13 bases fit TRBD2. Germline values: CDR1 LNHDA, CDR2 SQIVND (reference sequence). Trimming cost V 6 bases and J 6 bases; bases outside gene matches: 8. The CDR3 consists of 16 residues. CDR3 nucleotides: TGTGCCAGTAGACCACTAGCGGGAGGGACTAGCAATGAGCAGTTCTTC. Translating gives CASRPLAGGTSNEQFF.

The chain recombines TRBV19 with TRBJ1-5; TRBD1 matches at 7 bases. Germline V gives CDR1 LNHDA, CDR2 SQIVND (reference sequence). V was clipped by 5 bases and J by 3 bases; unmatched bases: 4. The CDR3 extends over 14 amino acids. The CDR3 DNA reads TGTGCCAGTAGTGGGACAGCCAACAATCAGCCCCAGCATTTT. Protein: CASSGTANNQPQHF.

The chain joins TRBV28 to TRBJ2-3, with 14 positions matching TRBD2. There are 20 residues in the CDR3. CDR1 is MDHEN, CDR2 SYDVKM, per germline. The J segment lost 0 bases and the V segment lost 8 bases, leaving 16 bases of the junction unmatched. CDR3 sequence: CASYPAAGTSGRTSTDTQYF. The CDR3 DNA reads TGTGCCAGCTATCCTGCTGCGGGGACTAGCGGGAGAACTAGCACAGATACGCAGTATTTT.